Listed here are 27 T cell receptor beta chains from one sample, sequenced in a study of cytomegalovirus exposure and HLA in healthy donors. PCR used 60 Vbeta primers and 13 Jbeta primers. Profiled with immunoSEQ multiplex PCR; TCRdb holds only in-frame clones, not every one. Altogether about 160,000 clones are present, around four fifths being singletons, with the ten largest covering about 1.3%. Sample: PBMCs. The receptors stem from a man aged 30 to 45 in good health and CMV-seronegative.

This sequence joins TRBV7-8 and TRBJ2-7; 9 bases are a match to TRBD1. Germline CDR1 SGHVS, CDR2 FQNEAQ. The CDR3 covers 15 residues. V lost 5 bases to trimming and J lost 2 bases; unmatched junction nucleotides: 7. In DNA, the CDR3 is TGTGCCAGCAGCCCTCAGAGGGACAGGGCCTACGAGCAGTACTTC. It translates to CASSPQRDRAYEQYF.

The chain is built from TRBV7-6 and TRBJ1-1; D is unresolved. Trimming left V 2 bases short and J 1 base short, with 5 bases between. This CDR3 is built from 13 residues. Germline CDR1 and CDR2: SGHVS and FNYEAQ. The CDR3 sequence is CASSLTRNTEAFF. For the CDR3, the DNA is TGTGCCAGCAGCTTAACGAGGAACACTGAAGCTTTCTTT.

The rearrangement links TRBV6-4 to TRBJ2-5, with D possibly TRBD2 on 6 matching bases. Deletions cut 8 bases from V and 7 bases from J, with 14 bases between. Germline V gene sequence: CDR1 MRHNA, CDR2 SNTAGT. The CDR3 length is 12 residues. The CDR3 DNA reads as TGTGCCAGCCCCCGCGAAGCGGGGACCCAGTACTTC. This encodes CASPREAGTQYF.

V usage is TRBV25-1 and J usage is TRBJ2-5; 11 nucleotides match TRBD1. Looked up from germline, CDR1 is MGHDK and CDR2 is SYGVNS. The CDR3 runs to 16 residues. Trimming cost V 6 bases and J 1 base; bases outside gene matches: 7. CDR3 in amino acids: CASSEPGQGVQETQYF. The CDR3 DNA reads as TGTGCCAGCAGCGAACCGGGACAGGGGGTCCAAGAGACCCAGTACTTC.

V usage is TRBV6-5 and J usage is TRBJ2-5; 9 bases align to TRBD1. With V trimmed by 5 bases and J by 6 bases, 4 bases remained unmatched. Germline V gives CDR1 MNHEY, CDR2 SVGAGI. The CDR3 has 13 residues. DNA for the CDR3: TGTGCCAGCAGTCGGGACAGGGACAAGACCCAGTACTTC. Residues: CASSRDRDKTQYF.

The CDR3 sequence: CASSEPRQNTEAFF. CDR3 nucleotides: TGTGCCAGCAGTGAACCCCGACAGAACACTGAAGCTTTCTTT. The chain joins TRBV6-1 to TRBJ1-1, with D hard to call. V lost 2 bases, J lost 1 base, and 8 bases lay in between. The V gene's germline CDR1 is MNHNS and CDR2 SASEGT. The CDR3 is 14 amino acids.

V and J are TRBV7-9 and TRBJ1-1; D is unclear. This CDR3 is 12 amino acids long. V gave up 4 bases and J gave up 2 bases, with 5 bases separating them. Germline assignment: CDR1 SEHNR and CDR2 FQNEAQ (reference sequence). The CDR3 DNA follows: TGTGCCAGCAGCTCCATCAACACTGAAGCTTTCTTT. The encoded protein is CASSSINTEAFF.

The CDR3 DNA is TGCGCCAGCAGCCAAGATGACAGGGGCTACGAGCAGTACTTC. It codes for CASSQDDRGYEQYF. This rearrangement joins TRBV4-3 to TRBJ2-7; TRBD1 matches at 8 bases. CDR1 is LGHNA and CDR2 is YSLEER in the germline V gene. With V trimmed by 0 bases and J by 3 bases, 1 base remained unmatched. The CDR3 covers 14 residues.

The chain is built from TRBV13 and TRBJ1-1, with D possibly TRBD1 on 5 matching bases. Germline V gives CDR1 PRHDT, CDR2 FYEKMQ (reference sequence). There are 15 residues in the CDR3. V lost 5 bases and J 1 base, leaving 14 bases between the germline ends. CDR3 amino acids: CASSPRGLTNTEAFF. The CDR3 DNA follows: TGTGCCAGCAGCCCCCGGGGACTCACGAACACTGAAGCTTTCTTT.

The gene calls are TRBV9 and TRBJ2-7; unclear D gene. CDR3 length: 15 amino acids. The germline gives CDR1 SGDLS, CDR2 YYNGEE. Trimming left V 0 bases short and J 4 bases short, with 14 bases between. CDR3: CASSVAPGQAYEQYF. CDR3 sequence (DNA): TGTGCCAGCAGCGTAGCGCCAGGTCAAGCTTACGAGCAGTACTTC.

J is TRBJ1-1 and V is TRBV5-4, with D tentatively TRBD1 (6 bases). CDR1 and CDR2 from the germline V gene are SGHNT and YYREEE (reference sequence). This CDR3 has 15 residues. Trimming cost V 0 bases and J 8 bases, with 17 bases left between them. CDR3 region: CASSLDPGQGKEAFF. The CDR3, as DNA: TGTGCCAGCAGCTTGGACCCGGGGCAGGGGAAAGAAGCTTTCTTT.

The chain recombines TRBV28 with TRBJ2-5; TRBD1 agrees at 9 bases. V gave up 7 bases and J gave up 2 bases; unmatched junction bases: 5. Germline CDR1 reads MDHEN; CDR2 reads SYDVKM. CDR3 length equals 14 residues. CDR3 DNA: TGTGCCAGCACCTCCGGGACAGGGCAAGAGACCCAGTACTTC. This sequence encodes CASTSGTGQETQYF.

The chain has TRBV9 and TRBJ2-7, with 7 bases matching TRBD1. Trimming cost V 3 bases and J 2 bases; bases outside gene matches: 5. The germline V gene encodes CDR1 SGDLS and CDR2 YYNGEE. This CDR3 is built from 14 residues. CDR3 bases: TGTGCCAGCAGCGCAGGGACAGCAACCTACGAGCAGTACTTC. Residues: CASSAGTATYEQYF.

V and J are TRBV7-2 and TRBJ2-2; 7 bases agree with TRBD1. CDR3 length: 14 residues. The germline V gene encodes CDR1 SGHTA and CDR2 FQGNSA. J was trimmed by 8 bases and V by 7 bases; bases with no gene match: 10. The CDR3 spells CASITTGLGGELFF. The CDR3 DNA reads TGTGCCAGCATCACGACAGGGTTGGGTGGGGAGCTGTTTTTT.

The rearrangement joins TRBV14 to TRBJ2-7; no clear D gene. Per germline, CDR1 SGHDN and CDR2 FVKESK. With 1 base removed from V and 5 bases from J, the gap between germline ends came to 15 bases. This CDR3 has 15 amino acids. The CDR3 sequence is CASSQARLKSHEQYF. The CDR3 nucleotides read TGTGCCAGCAGCCAAGCGCGTCTGAAAAGCCACGAGCAGTACTTC.

The chain carries TRBV4-3 and TRBJ2-2; the match to TRBD1 covers 9 bases. Germline V gene sequence: CDR1 LGHNA, CDR2 YSLEER. The CDR3 covers 15 residues. V trimming: 9 bases; J trimming: 5 bases; junction bases outside the gene matches: 10. The CDR3 region is CASGTRTGVTGELFF. CDR3 nucleotides: TGCGCCAGTGGGACCAGGACAGGGGTTACCGGGGAGCTGTTTTTT.

This clone came up once. The V call is TRBV28, the J call TRBJ1-1; D possibly corresponds to TRBD1 (5 bases). V lost 2 bases and J 4 bases, leaving 14 bases between the germline ends. The CDR3 is 15 amino acids. Germline lookup yields CDR1 MDHEN and CDR2 SYDVKM. CDR3 nucleotides: TGTGCCAGCAGTTTAGTCCGGGCCGGGGGCACTGAAGCTTTCTTT. It specifies CASSLVRAGGTEAFF.

The V call is TRBV5-1, the J call TRBJ2-3, with no clear D. V was cut by 1 base and J by 0 bases, with 12 bases left in between. The CDR3 loop spans 16 amino acids. CDR1 and CDR2 from the germline V gene are SGHRS and YFSETQ. CDR3 DNA sequence: TGCGCCAGCAGCTTGTGGCACCGCAGGAGCACAGATACGCAGTATTTT. Translating gives CASSLWHRRSTDTQYF.

The gene calls are TRBV7-2 and TRBJ2-4, with 7 positions matching TRBD2. After removal of 5 bases from V and 0 bases from J, the junction contained 10 bases not matched to a gene. The CDR3 totals 17 residues. Per germline, CDR1 SGHTA and CDR2 FQGNSA. CDR3 in DNA: TGTGCCAGCAGCCCGGAGACTAGCCAGCGAGCCAAAAACATTCAGTACTTC. Amino acids: CASSPETSQRAKNIQYF. Complete variable domain (other parts from reference TRBV7-2 and TRBJ2-4): GAGVSQSPSNKVTEKGKDVELRCDPISGHTALYWYRQSLGQGLEFLIYFQGNSAPDKSGLPSDRFSAERTGGSVSTLTIQRTQQEDSAVYLCASSPETSQRAKNIQYFGAGTRLSVL.

The rearrangement links TRBV27 to TRBJ2-7; 9 bases line up with TRBD1. With V trimmed by 2 bases and J by 2 bases, 7 bases remained unmatched. Germline-derived CDR1 and CDR2 are MNHEY and SMNVEV (reference sequence). This CDR3 is 16 amino acids long. The CDR3 here is CASSLVTGGRPYEQYF. The DNA for the CDR3 is TGTGCCAGCAGTTTAGTGACAGGGGGTAGACCCTACGAGCAGTACTTC.

This sequence joins TRBV6-1 and TRBJ1-2; D perhaps matches TRBD1 (6 bases). Trimming took 7 bases from V and 4 from J, leaving 16 bases between them. The CDR3 is 14 amino acids. Germline-derived CDR1 and CDR2 are MNHNS and SASEGT. CDR3 sequence: CASTLGGGGYGYTF. In nucleotides, the CDR3 is TGTGCCAGCACCTTGGGGGGGGGCGGCTATGGCTACACCTTC.

A note on this clone: The identical CDR3 is also encoded by other nucleotide sequences in the sample. The rearrangement joins TRBV30 to TRBJ2-7; D may be TRBD1 (5 bases). This CDR3 has 12 residues. Germline assignment: CDR1 GTSNPN and CDR2 SVGIG (reference sequence). Trimming shortened V by 2 bases and J by 6 bases, and 11 bases separated the two germline ends. CDR3 sequence: CAWSHTRAEQYF. The CDR3 DNA sequence: TGTGCCTGGAGTCACACCAGGGCCGAGCAGTACTTC.

The rearrangement links TRBV19 to TRBJ2-7, with D perhaps TRBD2 (6 bases). CDR3 length equals 15 residues. Germline V gene sequence: CDR1 LNHDA, CDR2 SQIVND (reference sequence). The V and J ends lost 3 bases and 0 bases respectively, with 12 bases between them. CDR3 sequence reads: CASSIAPGVSYEQYF. As DNA, the CDR3 is TGTGCCAGTAGTATTGCCCCGGGAGTCTCCTACGAGCAGTACTTC.

A single count supports this clone. V and J are TRBV6-1 and TRBJ2-7; the D gene is possibly TRBD2 (6 bases). The CDR3 is 12 amino acids. The germline V and J ends were trimmed by 7 bases and 3 bases, with 10 bases remaining between them. Per germline, CDR1 MNHNS and CDR2 SASEGT. The CDR3 sequence: CASKEGIYEQYF. The CDR3 DNA is TGTGCCAGCAAGGAGGGGATCTACGAGCAGTACTTC.

The CDR3 coding sequence is TGTGCCAGCAGTGGACCGGGGATGAGCGAGCAGTACTTC. Its translation: CASSGPGMSEQYF. V gene TRBV2 combines with J gene TRBJ2-7; D possibly corresponds to TRBD2 (5 bases). This CDR3 contains 13 residues. Trimming cost V 4 bases and J 6 bases, with 13 bases left between them. The V gene's germline CDR1 is SNHLY and CDR2 FYNNEI.

The chain links TRBV2 to TRBJ2-3; a possible D gene is TRBD2 (5 bases). The CDR3 is 14 amino acids. The V gene lost 1 base and the J gene lost 4 bases, with 9 bases spanning the gap. Germline V gene data show CDR1 as SNHLY and CDR2 as FYNNEI. CDR3 sequence: CASSEGAAADTQYF. CDR3 in DNA: TGTGCCAGCAGTGAAGGGGCAGCGGCAGATACGCAGTATTTT.

The chain couples TRBV9 to TRBJ2-1; 7 nucleotides agree with TRBD2. The CDR3 has 14 residues. Germline assignment: CDR1 SGDLS and CDR2 YYNGEE. V gave up 3 bases and J gave up 5 bases; unmatched junction bases: 5. The CDR3 loop reads CASSAGGGNNEQFF. The CDR3 DNA sequence: TGTGCCAGCAGCGCCGGCGGGGGTAACAATGAGCAGTTCTTC.